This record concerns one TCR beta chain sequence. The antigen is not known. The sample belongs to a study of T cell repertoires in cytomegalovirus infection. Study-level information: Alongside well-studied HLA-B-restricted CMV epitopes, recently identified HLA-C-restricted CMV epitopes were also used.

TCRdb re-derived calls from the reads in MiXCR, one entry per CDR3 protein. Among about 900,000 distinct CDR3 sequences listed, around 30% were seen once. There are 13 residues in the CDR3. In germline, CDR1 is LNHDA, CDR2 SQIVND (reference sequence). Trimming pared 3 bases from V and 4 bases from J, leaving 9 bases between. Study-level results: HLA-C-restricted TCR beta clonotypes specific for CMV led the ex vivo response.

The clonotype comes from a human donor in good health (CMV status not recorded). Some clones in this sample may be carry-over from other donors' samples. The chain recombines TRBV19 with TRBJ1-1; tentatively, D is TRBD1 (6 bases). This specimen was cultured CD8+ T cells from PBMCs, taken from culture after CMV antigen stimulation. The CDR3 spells CASSMPQGTEAFF. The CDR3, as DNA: TGTGCCAGTAGTATGCCACAGGGCACTGAAGCTTTCTTT.